The 6 T cell receptor beta chains presented below share a single source sample, sequenced in a study of blood T cell repertoires in COVID-19. Repertoires were generated with immunoSEQ multiplex PCR, while TCRdb's copy carries only in-frame clones and drops some. The sample lists about 480,000 clones, around nine tenths seen once, with 7% to 10% in the top ten. Sequencing used PBMCs or T cells enriched from blood (not recorded which). These receptors were collected from a woman aged 55-75 years who had recovered from COVID-19.

The chain employs TRBV5-1 and TRBJ2-5, with TRBD2 identical over 8 bases. Germline V gene data show CDR1 as SGHRS and CDR2 as YFSETQ. V dropped 1 base and J dropped 5; count of bases not matched to a gene: 4. CDR3 length: 14 residues. The CDR3 DNA reads as TGCGCCAGCAGCTTGCCGGGGGGGCCTGAGACCCAGTACTTC. Translation gives CASSLPGGPETQYF.

This rearrangement joins TRBV10-3 to TRBJ2-4; weak D call: TRBD1 (5 bases). V lost 4 bases to trimming and J lost 6 bases, with 13 bases between them. The germline V gene encodes CDR1 ENHRY and CDR2 SYGVKD. CDR3 length: 14 residues. The CDR3 sequence is CAISVLGQGNIQYF. For the CDR3, the DNA is TGTGCCATCAGTGTTCTTGGGCAGGGAAACATTCAGTACTTC.

V is TRBV6-5 and J is TRBJ1-3; 10 nucleotides align to TRBD1. CDR1 is MNHEY, CDR2 SVGAGI, per germline. The CDR3 length is 14 residues. Trimming cost V 5 bases and J 7 bases; bases outside gene matches: 5. The DNA of the CDR3 is TGTGCCAGCAGTCACCGACAGGGGGCCAACACCATATATTTT. It translates to CASSHRQGANTIYF.

The V gene is TRBV7-2, the J gene TRBJ2-2; 13 positions agree with TRBD2. This CDR3 is 19 amino acids long. The trim removed 5 bases at V and 0 bases at J, leaving 9 bases unmatched. Per germline, CDR1 SGHTA and CDR2 FQGNSA. The CDR3 nucleotides are TGTGCCAGCAGCGCGTTGGGACTAGCGGGGTTCGCGAACACCGGGGAGCTGTTTTTT. It is translated as CASSALGLAGFANTGELFF.

The CDR3 region has the DNA TGTGCCAGCAGCCGCAGCGGGGCGAGCTCCTACGAGCAGTACGTC. Its protein is CASSRSGASSYEQYV. V and J are TRBV13 and TRBJ2-7, with TRBD2 matching 7 bases. In germline, CDR1 is PRHDT, CDR2 FYEKMQ (reference sequence). After removal of 5 bases from V and 0 bases from J, the junction contained 7 bases not matched to a gene. The CDR3 runs to 15 residues.

The chain combines TRBV5-1 with TRBJ1-2; D is undetermined. This CDR3 has 13 residues. Trimming took 5 bases from V and 1 from J, leaving 9 bases between them. Germline V lookup: CDR1 SGHRS, CDR2 YFSETQ. CDR3 nucleotide sequence: TGCGCCAGCAGTTTTTCCAGTAACTATGGCTACACCTTC. Amino acid sequence: CASSFSSNYGYTF.